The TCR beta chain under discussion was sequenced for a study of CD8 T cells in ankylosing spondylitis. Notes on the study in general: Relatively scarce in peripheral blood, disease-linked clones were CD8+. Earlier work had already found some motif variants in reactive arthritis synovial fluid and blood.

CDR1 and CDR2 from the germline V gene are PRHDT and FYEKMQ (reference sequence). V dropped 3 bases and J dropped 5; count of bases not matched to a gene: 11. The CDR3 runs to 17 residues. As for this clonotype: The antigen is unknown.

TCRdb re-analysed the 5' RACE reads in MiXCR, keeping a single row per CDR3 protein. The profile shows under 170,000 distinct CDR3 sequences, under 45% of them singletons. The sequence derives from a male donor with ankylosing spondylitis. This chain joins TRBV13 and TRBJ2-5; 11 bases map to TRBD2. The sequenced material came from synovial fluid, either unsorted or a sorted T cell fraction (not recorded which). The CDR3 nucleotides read TGTGCCAGCAGCTTCGGGACTAGCGGTCACCGGGGGGAGACCCAGTACTTC. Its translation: CASSFGTSGHRGETQYF.